Below, 15 T cell receptor beta chains from the same sample are listed, as sequenced in a study of OX40 agonist ivuxolimab in advanced cancers. TCRdb's copy holds only in-frame clones and misses some; the assay was immunoSEQ multiplex PCR. The data show 65,000 to 95,000 clones, around four fifths seen once. The material was CD4+ or CD8+ T cells sorted from blood, obtained in a trial of the OX40 agonist ivuxolimab. These receptor sequences come from an adult with an advanced solid tumor such as melanoma, head and neck, liver or kidney cancer.

This chain links TRBV10-1 with TRBJ2-7, with TRBD1 as a possible D gene (5 bases). Germline V CDR1 and CDR2: WNHNN, SYGVQD (reference sequence). The CDR3 extends over 14 amino acids. V lost 0 bases and J 7 bases, leaving 13 bases between the germline ends. CDR3 nucleotide sequence: TGCGCCAGCAGTGAGTCGGCAGGGAATTGGGAGCAGTACTTC. This encodes CASSESAGNWEQYF.

The genes are TRBV28 and TRBJ1-5, with D possibly matching TRBD1 (5 bases). This CDR3 is built from 15 residues. V was cut by 3 bases and J by 4 bases, with 13 bases left in between. From germline, CDR1 is MDHEN and CDR2 SYDVKM. CDR3 DNA: TGTGCCAGCAGTTTGGGGGGAGCCTTTAATCAGCCCCAGCATTTT. Residues: CASSLGGAFNQPQHF.

The chain's CDR3 is CASSIQGGAQETQYF. The CDR3 DNA reads as TGTGCCAGTAGTATACAGGGGGGGGCCCAAGAGACCCAGTACTTC. The chain joins TRBV19 to TRBJ2-5; perhaps D is TRBD1 or TRBD2 (7 bases each). V was trimmed by 2 bases and J by 1 base, leaving 11 bases between them. The CDR3 runs to 15 residues. Per the germline V gene, CDR1 is LNHDA and CDR2 is SQIVND (reference sequence).

The CDR3 loop reads CAWSGDRRNYEQYF. CDR3 sequence (DNA): TGTGCCTGGAGTGGAGACAGGAGGAACTACGAGCAGTACTTC. V usage is TRBV30 and J usage is TRBJ2-7; D is possibly TRBD1 (6 bases). Between the trimmed V and J ends, which lost 1 base and 3 bases, there was a span of 13 bases. The CDR3 consists of 14 residues. Germline CDR1 GTSNPN, CDR2 SVGIG (reference sequence).

CDR3 region: CASSLGQGRYEQYF. CDR3 DNA sequence: TGTGCCAGCAGCCTAGGACAGGGGCGGTACGAGCAGTACTTC. The chain has TRBV5-6 and TRBJ2-7; 9 bases map to TRBD1. Germline V gene data show CDR1 as SGHDT and CDR2 as YYEEEE. After removal of 4 bases from V and 4 bases from J, the junction contained 6 bases not matched to a gene. This CDR3 has 14 amino acids.

The chain joins TRBV5-1 to TRBJ2-1, with TRBD2 identical over 7 bases. CDR3 length: 14 residues. Germline lookup yields CDR1 SGHRS and CDR2 YFSETQ. Unmatched junction bases numbered 5, after V lost 4 bases and J lost 4 bases. The CDR3 loop is CASSEGGEYNEQFF. DNA for the CDR3: TGCGCCAGCAGCGAGGGAGGGGAGTACAATGAGCAGTTCTTC. Full variable domain (rest looked up from reference TRBV5-1 and TRBJ2-1): KAGVTQTPRYLIKTRGQQVTLSCSPISGHRSVSWYQQTPGQGLQFLFEYFSETQRNKGNFPGRFSGRQFSNSRSEMNVSTLELGDSALYLCASSEGGEYNEQFFGPGTRLTVL.

This chain joins TRBV5-6 and TRBJ1-1; possibly TRBD1 for D (5 bases). CDR3 length: 13 residues. Germline lookup yields CDR1 SGHDT and CDR2 YYEEEE. V was trimmed by 3 bases and J by 2 bases, leaving 8 bases between them. The CDR3 sequence: CASSSGLNTEAFF. The CDR3 nucleotides read TGTGCCAGCAGCTCAGGGCTAAACACTGAAGCTTTCTTT.

This chain links TRBV11-2 with TRBJ2-5; D gene unclear. The CDR3 covers 11 residues. Germline CDR1 reads SGHAT; CDR2 reads FQNNGV. The germline V and J ends were trimmed by 5 bases and 2 bases, with 3 bases remaining between them. CDR3 coding DNA: TGTGCCAGCAGCAAACAAGAGACCCAGTACTTC. Its protein product is CASSKQETQYF.

The genes are TRBV2 and TRBJ1-4, with a tentative D call TRBD1 (5 bases). Per germline, CDR1 SNHLY and CDR2 FYNNEI. With 4 bases removed from V and 8 bases from J, the gap between germline ends came to 14 bases. The length of the CDR3 is 14 residues. CDR3 sequence (DNA): TGTGCCAGCAGTGTCCGTGGGACGGCCGAAAAACTGTTTTTT. Protein sequence: CASSVRGTAEKLFF.

In DNA, the CDR3 is TGTGCCAGCAGCCCGGGGGCAGGGGGCGACTATGGCTACACCTTC. Amino acid sequence: CASSPGAGGDYGYTF. This sequence joins TRBV11-2 and TRBJ1-2; 8 bases map to TRBD1. There are 15 residues in the CDR3. Germline V gene sequence: CDR1 SGHAT, CDR2 FQNNGV. The J segment lost 3 bases and the V segment lost 5 bases, leaving 8 bases of the junction unmatched.

This chain links TRBV6-5 with TRBJ1-5; D remains ambiguous. The CDR3 covers 14 residues. The germline CDR1 and CDR2 sequences are MNHEY and SVGAGI. The V and J ends lost 0 bases and 4 bases respectively, with 7 bases between them. The CDR3 region has the DNA TGTGCCAGCAGTTACTCGAATGTGAATCAGCCCCAGCATTTT. This translates into CASSYSNVNQPQHF.

The rearrangement joins TRBV7-7 to TRBJ2-1; no reliable D call. Germline CDR1 and CDR2: SSHAT and FNYEAQ (reference sequence). V dropped 0 bases and J dropped 4 bases, with 4 bases sitting between them. The CDR3 consists of 13 residues. CDR3 sequence: CASSLAAYNEQFF. CDR3 nucleotide sequence: TGTGCCAGCAGCTTAGCAGCTTACAATGAGCAGTTCTTC.

This clone was seen more than once but under ten times. The rearrangement links TRBV18 to TRBJ1-1; TRBD1 might be the D (5 bases). Between the trimmed V and J ends, which lost 2 bases and 7 bases, there was a span of 14 bases. The CDR3 sequence is 14 residues long. Germline lookup yields CDR1 KGHSH and CDR2 LQKENI. DNA for the CDR3: TGTGCCAGCTCACCATTCAGGGAGGGGAGTGAAGCTTTCTTT. Translation gives CASSPFREGSEAFF.

This chain joins TRBV15 and TRBJ2-5; D is undetermined. V was shortened by 6 bases and J by 0 bases, with 5 bases between the two germline ends. The CDR3 is made up of 12 amino acids. Germline CDR1 LNHNV, CDR2 YYDKDF (reference sequence). CDR3 sequence: CATSQYQETQYF. The CDR3 DNA sequence: TGTGCCACCAGTCAGTACCAAGAGACCCAGTACTTC.

CDR3 residues: CASSPTGGTDEQFF. The DNA of the CDR3 is TGTGCCAGCTCACCGACAGGGGGCACGGATGAGCAGTTCTTC. The rearrangement joins TRBV18 to TRBJ2-1; 10 nucleotides match TRBD1. With 3 bases clipped from V and 8 bases from J, the junction kept 4 bases outside the gene matches. Germline V gene sequence: CDR1 KGHSH, CDR2 LQKENI. CDR3 length: 14 residues.